Listed below are T cell receptor beta chains from one sample, sequenced in a study of control samples from healthy donors and cancer patients. TCRdb keeps only in-frame clones here, not all; method: immunoSEQ multiplex PCR. The sample contains about 55,000 clones, 88% of which appear only once. The sequenced sample consisted of blood. The receptor set was obtained from a man aged 50-60 years in good health. Each CDR3 is given with its conserved first and last residue. The D gene is left open where the match is weak. Only some rows state a clone size, as once, few, many or a class for expanded clones.

cdr3_nt	cdr3_aa	d_call	j_call	clone_size	cdr3_length	v_call
TGTGCCAGCAGTTACTCGATTTACGAGCAGTACTTC	CASSYSIYEQYF	.	TRBJ2-7	once	12	TRBV6-2/TRBV6-3
TGTGCCAGCAGCTTACCGTTAGGGGGCGAAGAGACCCAGTACTTC	CASSLPLGGEETQYF	TRBD1	TRBJ2-5	.	15	TRBV11-2
TGTGCCACCAGTGATTTGGGGGGGGGCACCTACAATGAGCAGTTCTTC	CATSDLGGGTYNEQFF	.	TRBJ2-1	.	16	TRBV24-1
TGCGCCAGCAGCCAAAGAAGGTCTAGCGGGGGAAGCACAGATACGCAGTATTTT	CASSQRRSSGGSTDTQYF	TRBD2	TRBJ2-3	.	18	TRBV4-3
TGTGCCAGCAGTTACTGGGGAACAACCACTGAAGCTTTCTTT	CASSYWGTTTEAFF	.	TRBJ1-1	.	14	TRBV6-6
TGTGCCAGCAGCGTAGGGGGACAGGGGATTGCCGGGGAGCTGTTTTTT	CASSVGGQGIAGELFF	TRBD1	TRBJ2-2	few	16	TRBV9
TGTGCCAGCACCGAGGGGAGCACAGATACGCAGTATTTT	CASTEGSTDTQYF	.	TRBJ2-3	.	13	TRBV5-5
TGTGCCAGCAGTTTTGCCAGGACCTCTGGGGCCAACGTCCTGACTTTC	CASSFARTSGANVLTF	.	TRBJ2-6	.	16	TRBV28
TGTGCCAGCAGCAGATCGACAGGGTTCTCTAACGAGCAGTACTTC	CASSRSTGFSNEQYF	TRBD1	TRBJ2-7	.	15	TRBV7-3
TGCGCCAGCAGCCAAGCTATTACAGGGAAACAGGGCACAGATACGCAGTATTTT	CASSQAITGKQGTDTQYF	.	TRBJ2-3	.	18	TRBV4-3
TGTGCCAGCAGCGCAGGGCCCAATCAGCCCCAGCATTTT	CASSAGPNQPQHF	.	TRBJ1-5	.	13	TRBV25-1
TGTGCCAGCAGCCAGTACGAGCGGGCAGATACGCAGTATTTT	CASSQYERADTQYF	.	TRBJ2-3	.	14	TRBV11-3
TGCGCCAGCAGCCAAGACCCGGGCGTGGGGAGAGACGGGGAGCTGTTTTTT	CASSQDPGVGRDGELFF	.	TRBJ2-2	once	17	TRBV4-1
TGTGCCAGCAGCGCCACGGGGAGGCCTGGAAACACCATATATTTT	CASSATGRPGNTIYF	.	TRBJ1-3	.	15	TRBV6-4
TGTGCCAGCAGATACGATTATGGCTACACCTTC	CASRYDYGYTF	.	TRBJ1-2	few	11	TRBV6-5
TGTGCCAGCAGTTACTTGAGAGCTAGCAGTTACTACGAGCAGTACTTC	CASSYLRASSYYEQYF	.	TRBJ2-7	.	16	TRBV6-5
TGTGCCAGTACCGCTGCATGGAGGGGGGGCCAGCAGTACTTC	CASTAAWRGGQQYF	.	TRBJ2-7	.	14	TRBV19
TGTGCCAGCAGCTACGACAACGAGCAGTACTTC	CASSYDNEQYF	.	TRBJ2-7	.	11	TRBV3-1/TRBV3-2
TGTGCCAGCAGCTTAGCAGCCGGAACCTCAATGAACTACGAGCAGTACTTC	CASSLAAGTSMNYEQYF	.	TRBJ2-7	.	17	TRBV7-2
TGTGCCTCGCGAGGGGGCGGCAACTATGGCTACACCTTC	CASRGGGNYGYTF	TRBD1	TRBJ1-2	.	13	TRBV11-2
TGTGCTAGTGGTTACACTACAGGGGGCGCGAACACCGGGGAGCTGTTTTTT	CASGYTTGGANTGELFF	TRBD1	TRBJ2-2	.	17	TRBV12-5
TGTGCCAGCAGTGCGGCAGTGACCCAGTACTTC	CASSAAVTQYF	.	TRBJ2-5	.	11	TRBV28
TGTGCCAGCTCTATCGGGACGACTAACAATGAGCAGTTCTTC	CASSIGTTNNEQFF	.	TRBJ2-1	.	14	TRBV18
TGTGCCAGCAGTGAGTCGACAGGGCTTTACAATGAGCAGTTCTTC	CASSESTGLYNEQFF	TRBD1	TRBJ2-1	.	15	TRBV6-1
TGTGCCAGCAGCCAAACCACAGGGGGCAATCAGCCCCAGCATTTT	CASSQTTGGNQPQHF	TRBD1	TRBJ1-5	.	15	TRBV3-1/TRBV3-2
TGCGCCAGCAGCTCGACAGGGGATAGGTACAATGAGCAGTTCTTC	CASSSTGDRYNEQFF	TRBD1	TRBJ2-1	once	15	TRBV5-1
TGTGCCAGCAGCTTAACGCCCCCCCCCAGGTGTAGCAATCAGCCCCAGCATTTT	CASSLTPPPRCSNQPQHF	.	TRBJ1-5	.	18	TRBV7-3
TGTGCCAGCAGCCAGGCGACTAGCGGGAACTCTGGGGCCAACGTCCTGACTTTC	CASSQATSGNSGANVLTF	TRBD2	TRBJ2-6	.	18	TRBV3-1/TRBV3-2
TGTGCCAGCAGCTCTACCTGGGACAGTGGCGGAAAACTGTTTTTT	CASSSTWDSGGKLFF	TRBD1	TRBJ1-4	.	15	TRBV7-2
TGTGCCAGCGATACAGGGGGAGGGCCAGTCTACGAGCAGTACTTC	CASDTGGGPVYEQYF	.	TRBJ2-7	.	15	TRBV28
TGTGCCAGCAGCTCCCACAGGGGGGCGGCTAATGAAAAACTGTTTTTT	CASSSHRGAANEKLFF	TRBD1	TRBJ1-4	.	16	TRBV9
TGTGCCAGCAGCGCCTTATCGAACACTGAAGCTTTCTTT	CASSALSNTEAFF	.	TRBJ1-1	.	13	TRBV9
TGTGCCAGCAGTCGAGTGACTAGCGGGAGGAACAATGAGCAGTTCTTC	CASSRVTSGRNNEQFF	TRBD2	TRBJ2-1	.	16	TRBV7-6
TGTGCCAGCAGGGAACAGGGGGCGCCTAACTATGGCTACACCTTC	CASREQGAPNYGYTF	TRBD1	TRBJ1-2	.	15	TRBV2
TGTGCCAGCAGCCAAGAAGGGGGCGCGGCTGAAGCTTTCTTT	CASSQEGGAAEAFF	TRBD1	TRBJ1-1	few	14	TRBV14
TGCGCCAGCAGTGTTTTAGGACTTGAAGCTTTCTTT	CASSVLGLEAFF	.	TRBJ1-1	.	12	TRBV10-2
TGTGCCAGCAGCCTTACAGGGGTCCACTACAATGAGCAGTTCTTC	CASSLTGVHYNEQFF	TRBD1	TRBJ2-1	.	15	TRBV3-1/TRBV3-2
TGTGCCAGCAGCCAACAATTCAAGGCAACTGGAAACACCATATATTTT	CASSQQFKATGNTIYF	.	TRBJ1-3	.	16	TRBV14
TGTGCCAGGGGGGAGGAACAAGAGACCCAGTACTTC	CARGEEQETQYF	.	TRBJ2-5	.	12	TRBV2
TGTGCCAGCAGCCAAATTGGATGGGGGCGAGCTTTCTTT	CASSQIGWGRAFF	.	TRBJ1-1	.	13	TRBV3-1/TRBV3-2
TGCGCCAGCAGCCAAGAAGGGGGCAACAATTCACCCCTCCACTTT	CASSQEGGNNSPLHF	TRBD1	TRBJ1-6	.	15	TRBV4-3
TGTGCCAGCAGTTATCAGCGACCCAATGAGCAGTTCTTC	CASSYQRPNEQFF	.	TRBJ2-1	.	13	TRBV6-2/TRBV6-3
TGCAGCGTTAGCCGGGACTACGGCCCCACAGATACGCAGTATTTT	CSVSRDYGPTDTQYF	TRBD2	TRBJ2-3	.	15	TRBV29-1
TGTGCCAGCAGTGGTCAGCCGCAAGAGACCCAGTACTTC	CASSGQPQETQYF	.	TRBJ2-5	.	13	TRBV2
TGTGCCAGCAGCCCGACAGGGGCCAAGACCTACGAGCAGTACTTC	CASSPTGAKTYEQYF	TRBD1	TRBJ2-7	.	15	TRBV9
TGTGCCAGCTCACCAGGACAGGGGGCTGGTGGCTACACCTTC	CASSPGQGAGGYTF	TRBD1	TRBJ1-2	.	14	TRBV18
TGTGCCAGCAGCCCTCGGACTAGCGGGGGAAACGGGGAGCTGTTTTTT	CASSPRTSGGNGELFF	TRBD2	TRBJ2-2	.	16	TRBV3-1/TRBV3-2
TGTGCCAGCAGCTCGAGGAACGGCGGGGAGCTGTTTTTT	CASSSRNGGELFF	.	TRBJ2-2	.	13	TRBV3-1/TRBV3-2